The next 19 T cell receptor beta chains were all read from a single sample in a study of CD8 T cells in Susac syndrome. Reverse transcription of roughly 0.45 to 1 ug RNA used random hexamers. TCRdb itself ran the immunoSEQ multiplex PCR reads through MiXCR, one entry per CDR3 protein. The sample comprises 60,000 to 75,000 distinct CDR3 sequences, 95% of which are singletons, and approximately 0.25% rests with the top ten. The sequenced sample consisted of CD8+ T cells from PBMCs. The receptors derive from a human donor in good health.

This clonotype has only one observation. CDR3 loop: CASSQTSTGAFF. CDR3 nucleotide sequence: TGTGCCAGCAGTCAGACGAGTACGGGAGCTTTCTTT. The chain uses TRBV27 and TRBJ1-1; D ambiguous. The length of the CDR3 is 12 residues. The V and J ends lost 5 bases and 10 bases respectively, with 14 bases between them. Germline CDR1 reads MNHEY; CDR2 reads SMNVEV (reference sequence).

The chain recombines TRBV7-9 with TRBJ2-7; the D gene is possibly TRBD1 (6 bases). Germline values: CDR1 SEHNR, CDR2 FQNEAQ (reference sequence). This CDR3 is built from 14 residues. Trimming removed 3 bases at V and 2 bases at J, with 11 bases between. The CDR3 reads CASSFPDRPYEQYF. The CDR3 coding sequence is TGTGCCAGCAGCTTCCCCGACAGGCCCTACGAGCAGTACTTC.

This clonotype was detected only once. The CDR3 DNA follows: TGTGCCAGCAGCGTAGGAGACAGGGCATTCTTGAACACTGAAGCTTTCTTT. The encoded protein is CASSVGDRAFLNTEAFF. The chain links TRBV9 to TRBJ1-1, with 7 nucleotides matching TRBD1. From germline, CDR1 is SGDLS and CDR2 YYNGEE. J lost 0 bases, V lost 0 bases, and 8 bases had no gene match. The CDR3 has 17 amino acids.

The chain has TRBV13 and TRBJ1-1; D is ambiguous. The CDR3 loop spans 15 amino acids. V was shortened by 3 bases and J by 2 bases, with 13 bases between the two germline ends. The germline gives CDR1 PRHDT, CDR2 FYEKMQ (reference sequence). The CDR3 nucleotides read TGTGCCAGCAGCTTCCCTGGAGGCGGCAACACTGAAGCTTTCTTT. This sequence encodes CASSFPGGGNTEAFF.

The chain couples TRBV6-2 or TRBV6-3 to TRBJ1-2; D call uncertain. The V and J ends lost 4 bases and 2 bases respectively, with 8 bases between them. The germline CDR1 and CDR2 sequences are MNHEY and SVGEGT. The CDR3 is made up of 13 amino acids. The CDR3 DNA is TGTGCCAGCAGTTTGCGGACCAACTATGGCTACACCTTC. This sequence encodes CASSLRTNYGYTF.

CDR3 sequence (DNA): TGTGCCAGCAGCTCCACAGACACTGAAGCTTTCTTT. Amino acid sequence: CASSSTDTEAFF. The chain has TRBV11-3 and TRBJ1-1; D gene uncertain. The germline gives CDR1 SGHNT, CDR2 YENEEA. The CDR3 consists of 12 residues. The V end lost 4 bases, the J end lost 3 bases, and 6 bases lay between the germline ends.

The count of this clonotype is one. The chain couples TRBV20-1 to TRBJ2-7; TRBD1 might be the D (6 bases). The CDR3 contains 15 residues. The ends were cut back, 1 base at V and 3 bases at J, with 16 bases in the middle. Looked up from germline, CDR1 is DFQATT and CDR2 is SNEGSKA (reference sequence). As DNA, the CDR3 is TGCAGTGCTAGAGCCCGAGGGGACACTCACTACGAGCAGTACGTC. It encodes CSARARGDTHYEQYV.

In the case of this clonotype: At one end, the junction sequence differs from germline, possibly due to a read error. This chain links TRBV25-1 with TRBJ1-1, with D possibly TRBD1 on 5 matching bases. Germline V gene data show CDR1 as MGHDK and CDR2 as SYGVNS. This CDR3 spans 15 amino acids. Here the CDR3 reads CASGEFMGQNTEAFF. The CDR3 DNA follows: TGTGCCAGCGGTGAATTCATGGGGCAGAACACTGAAGCTTTCTTT.

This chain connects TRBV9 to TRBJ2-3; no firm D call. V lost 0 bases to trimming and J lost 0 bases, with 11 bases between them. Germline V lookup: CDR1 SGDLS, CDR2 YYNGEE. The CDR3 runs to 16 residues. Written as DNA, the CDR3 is TGTGCCAGCAGCGTAGCCCGACTTACTAGCACAGATACGCAGTATTTT. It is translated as CASSVARLTSTDTQYF.

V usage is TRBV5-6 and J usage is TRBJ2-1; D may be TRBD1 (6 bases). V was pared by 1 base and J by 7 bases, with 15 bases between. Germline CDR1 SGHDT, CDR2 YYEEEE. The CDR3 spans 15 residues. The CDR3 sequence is CASSLFTGRENEQFF. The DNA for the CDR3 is TGTGCCAGCAGCTTGTTCACAGGGAGAGAAAATGAGCAGTTCTTC.

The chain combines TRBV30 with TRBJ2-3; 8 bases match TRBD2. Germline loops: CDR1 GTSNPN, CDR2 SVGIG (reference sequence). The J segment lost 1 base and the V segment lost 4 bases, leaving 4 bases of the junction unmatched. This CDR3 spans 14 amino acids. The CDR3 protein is CAWNTGGGTDTQYF. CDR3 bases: TGTGCCTGGAATACGGGGGGGGGCACAGATACGCAGTATTTT.

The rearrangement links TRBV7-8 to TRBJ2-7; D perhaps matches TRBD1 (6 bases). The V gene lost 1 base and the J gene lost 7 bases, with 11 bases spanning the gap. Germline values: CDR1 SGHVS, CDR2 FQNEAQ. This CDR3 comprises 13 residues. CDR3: CASSLGGGREQYV. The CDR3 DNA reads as TGTGCCAGCAGCTTAGGAGGGGGACGAGAGCAGTACGTC.

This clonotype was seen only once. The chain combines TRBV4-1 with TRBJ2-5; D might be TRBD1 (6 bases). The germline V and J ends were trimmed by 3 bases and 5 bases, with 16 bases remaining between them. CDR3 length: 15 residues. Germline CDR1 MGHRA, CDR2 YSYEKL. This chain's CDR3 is CASSHLPGVGETQYF. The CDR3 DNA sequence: TGCGCCAGCAGCCACTTACCAGGGGTCGGGGAGACCCAGTACTTC.

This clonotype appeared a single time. CDR3 bases: TGTGCCAGCAGTTTGACCAGGGGCAATGAGCAGTTCTTC. Amino acid sequence: CASSLTRGNEQFF. The rearrangement uses TRBV27 and TRBJ2-1; D might be TRBD1 (6 bases). The CDR3 sequence is 13 residues long. The V gene lost 3 bases and the J gene lost 6 bases, with 9 bases spanning the gap. Germline CDR1 and CDR2: MNHEY and SMNVEV (reference sequence).

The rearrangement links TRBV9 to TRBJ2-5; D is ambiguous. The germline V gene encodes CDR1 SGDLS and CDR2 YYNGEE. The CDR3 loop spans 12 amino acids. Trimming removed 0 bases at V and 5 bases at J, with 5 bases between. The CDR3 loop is CASSVGQETQYF. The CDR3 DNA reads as TGTGCCAGCAGCGTAGGGCAGGAGACCCAGTACTTC.

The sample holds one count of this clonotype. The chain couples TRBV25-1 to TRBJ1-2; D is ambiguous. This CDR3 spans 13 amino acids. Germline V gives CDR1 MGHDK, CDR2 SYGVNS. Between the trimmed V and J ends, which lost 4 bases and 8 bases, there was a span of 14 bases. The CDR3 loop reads CASSAASTLGYTF. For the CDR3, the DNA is TGTGCCAGCAGTGCCGCTAGCACGCTGGGCTACACCTTC.

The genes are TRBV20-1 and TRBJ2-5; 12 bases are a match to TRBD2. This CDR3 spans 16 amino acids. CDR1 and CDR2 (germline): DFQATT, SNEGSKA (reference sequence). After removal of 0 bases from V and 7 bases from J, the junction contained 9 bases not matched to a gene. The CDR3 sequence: CSARDPRTSGVGTQYF. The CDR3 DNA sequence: TGCAGTGCTAGAGACCCCAGGACTAGCGGGGTTGGGACCCAGTACTTC.

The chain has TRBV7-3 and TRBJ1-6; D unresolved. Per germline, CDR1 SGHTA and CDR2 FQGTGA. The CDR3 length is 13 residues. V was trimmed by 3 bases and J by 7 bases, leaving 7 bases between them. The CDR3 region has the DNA TGTGCCAGCAGCTTGGTCTCGAATTCACCCCTCCACTTT. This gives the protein CASSLVSNSPLHF.

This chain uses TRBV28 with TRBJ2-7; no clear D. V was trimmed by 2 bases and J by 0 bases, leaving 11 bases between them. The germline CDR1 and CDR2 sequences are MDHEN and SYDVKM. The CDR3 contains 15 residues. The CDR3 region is CASSLNKAISYEQYF. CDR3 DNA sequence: TGTGCCAGCAGTTTAAATAAGGCCATCTCCTACGAGCAGTACTTC.